This TCR beta chain was captured by sequencing in a study of blood T cells in healthy people across ages. The CDR3 is 17 residues long. The ends lost 4 bases at V and 5 bases at J; junction bases unmatched: 10. A second PCR of roughly 7 to 11 cycles used a sample-barcoded 5' primer and a J-beta primer mix. Using its own MiXCR run on the 5' RACE reads, TCRdb lists one record per CDR3 protein. This table has some 1,800,000 distinct CDR3 sequences, about two fifths appearing once. PBMCs numbering at least 7 million were isolated per sample. This clonotype turned up a few times. The receptor was derived from a human donor in good health. The chain carries TRBV12-3 or TRBV12-4 and TRBJ2-1; 11 nucleotides match TRBD2. Input material: blood. CDR3 loop: CASSSPGLADTDNEQFF. CDR3 nucleotides: TGTGCCAGCAGTTCCCCGGGACTAGCGGACACAGACAATGAGCAGTTCTTC.